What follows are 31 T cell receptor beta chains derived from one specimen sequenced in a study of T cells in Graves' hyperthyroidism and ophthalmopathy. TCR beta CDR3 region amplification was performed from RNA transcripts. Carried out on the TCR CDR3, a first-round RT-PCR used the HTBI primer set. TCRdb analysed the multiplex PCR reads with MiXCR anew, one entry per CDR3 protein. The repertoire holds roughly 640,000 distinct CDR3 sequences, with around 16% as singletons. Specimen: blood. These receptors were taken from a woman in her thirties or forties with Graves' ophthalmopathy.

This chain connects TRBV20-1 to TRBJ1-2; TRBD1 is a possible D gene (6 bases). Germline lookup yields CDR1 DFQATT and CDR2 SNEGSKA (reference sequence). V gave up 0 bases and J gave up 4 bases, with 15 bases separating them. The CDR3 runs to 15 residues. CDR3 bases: TGCAGTGCTAGAGATCCTAAGGGGGGCTCCTATGGCTACACCTTC. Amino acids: CSARDPKGGSYGYTF.

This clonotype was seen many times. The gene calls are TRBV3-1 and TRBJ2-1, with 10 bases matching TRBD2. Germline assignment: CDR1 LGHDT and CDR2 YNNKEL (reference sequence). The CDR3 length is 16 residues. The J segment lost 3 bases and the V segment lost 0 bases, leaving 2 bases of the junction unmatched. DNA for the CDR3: TGTGCCAGCAGCCAAGAAGGACTAGCGGACTACAATGAGCAGTTCTTC. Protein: CASSQEGLADYNEQFF.

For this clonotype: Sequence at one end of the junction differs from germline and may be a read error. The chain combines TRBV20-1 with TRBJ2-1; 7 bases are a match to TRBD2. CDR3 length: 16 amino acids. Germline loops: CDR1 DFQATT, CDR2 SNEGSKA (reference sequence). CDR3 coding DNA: TGCAGTGCTAGAGATCTACGCGGGGGATCGTACACTGAGCAGTTCTTC. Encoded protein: CSARDLRGGSYTEQFF.

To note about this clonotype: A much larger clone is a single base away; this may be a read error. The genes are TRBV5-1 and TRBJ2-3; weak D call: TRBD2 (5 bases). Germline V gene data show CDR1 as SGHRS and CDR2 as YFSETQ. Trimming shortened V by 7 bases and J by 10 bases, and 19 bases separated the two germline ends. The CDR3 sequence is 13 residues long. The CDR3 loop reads CASGIGRVAAQYF. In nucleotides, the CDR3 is TGCGCCAGCGGTATTGGGAGAGTGGCGGCGCAGTATTTT.

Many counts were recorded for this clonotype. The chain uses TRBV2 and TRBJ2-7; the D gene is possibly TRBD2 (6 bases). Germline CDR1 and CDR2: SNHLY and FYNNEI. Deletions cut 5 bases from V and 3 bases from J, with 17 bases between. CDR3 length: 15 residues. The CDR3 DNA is TGTGCCAGCAGTCAAACCCCGGGAGTGGGCTACGAGCAGTACTTC. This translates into CASSQTPGVGYEQYF. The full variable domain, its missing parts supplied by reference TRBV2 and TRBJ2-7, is EPEVTQTPSHQVTQMGQEVILRCVPISNHLYFYWYRQILGQKVEFLVSFYNNEISEKSEIFDDQFSVERPDGSNFTLKIRSTKLEDSAMYFCASSQTPGVGYEQYFGPGTRLTVT.

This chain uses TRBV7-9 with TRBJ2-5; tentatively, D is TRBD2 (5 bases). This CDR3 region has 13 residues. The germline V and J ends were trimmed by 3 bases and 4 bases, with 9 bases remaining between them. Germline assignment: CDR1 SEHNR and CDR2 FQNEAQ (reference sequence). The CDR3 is CASSLRVVETQYF. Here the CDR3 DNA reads TGTGCCAGCAGCTTGCGGGTGGTAGAGACCCAGTACTTC. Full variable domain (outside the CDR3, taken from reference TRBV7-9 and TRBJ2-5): DTGVSQNPRHKITKRGQNVTFRCDPISEHNRLYWYRQTLGQGPEFLTYFQNEAQLEKSRLLSDRFSAERPKGSFSTLEIQRTEQGDSAMYLCASSLRVVETQYFGPGTRLLVL.

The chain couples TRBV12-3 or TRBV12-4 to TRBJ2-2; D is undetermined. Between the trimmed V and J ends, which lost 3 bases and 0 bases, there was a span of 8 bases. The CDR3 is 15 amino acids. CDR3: CASSFGQSNTGELFF. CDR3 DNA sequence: TGTGCCAGCAGTTTCGGGCAGTCGAACACCGGGGAGCTGTTTTTT.

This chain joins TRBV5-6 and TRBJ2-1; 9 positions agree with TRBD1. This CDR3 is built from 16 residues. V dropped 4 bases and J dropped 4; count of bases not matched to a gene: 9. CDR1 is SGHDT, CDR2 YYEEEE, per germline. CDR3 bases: TGTGCCAGCAGCGACGACAGGGGGTTTTTTTACAATGAGCAGTTCTTC. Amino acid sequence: CASSDDRGFFYNEQFF.

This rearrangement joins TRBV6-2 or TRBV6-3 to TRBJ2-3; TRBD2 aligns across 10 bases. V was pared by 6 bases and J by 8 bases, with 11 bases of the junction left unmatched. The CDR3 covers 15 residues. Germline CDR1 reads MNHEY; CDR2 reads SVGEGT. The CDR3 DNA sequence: TGTGCCAGCAGACCCCAACGGAGCGGGGGGGCTACGCAGTATTTT. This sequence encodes CASRPQRSGGATQYF.

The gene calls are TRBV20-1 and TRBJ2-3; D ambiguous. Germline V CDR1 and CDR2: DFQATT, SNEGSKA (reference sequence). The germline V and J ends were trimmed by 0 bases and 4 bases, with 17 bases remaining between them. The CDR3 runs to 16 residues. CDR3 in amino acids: CSARDQRRLLPDTQYF. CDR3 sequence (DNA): TGCAGTGCTAGAGATCAGAGACGCCTTCTACCAGATACGCAGTATTTT.

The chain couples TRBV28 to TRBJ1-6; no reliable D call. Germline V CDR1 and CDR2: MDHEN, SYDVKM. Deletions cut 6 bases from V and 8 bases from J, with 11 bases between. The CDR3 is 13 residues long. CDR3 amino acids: CASSPSHHSPLHF. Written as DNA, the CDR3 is TGTGCCAGCAGCCCCTCACACCATTCACCCCTCCACTTT. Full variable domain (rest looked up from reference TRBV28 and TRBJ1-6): DVKVTQSSRYLVKRTGEKVFLECVQDMDHENMFWYRQDPGLGLRLIYFSYDVKMKEKGDIPEGYSVSREKKERFSLILESASTNQTSMYLCASSPSHHSPLHFGNGTRLTVT.

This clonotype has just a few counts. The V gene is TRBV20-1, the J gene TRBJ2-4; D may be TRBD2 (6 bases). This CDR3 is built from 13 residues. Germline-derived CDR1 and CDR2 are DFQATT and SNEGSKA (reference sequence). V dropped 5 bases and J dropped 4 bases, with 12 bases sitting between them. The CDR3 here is CSAPGGGKNIQYF. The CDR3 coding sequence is TGCAGTGCTCCTGGTGGGGGGAAAAACATTCAGTACTTC.

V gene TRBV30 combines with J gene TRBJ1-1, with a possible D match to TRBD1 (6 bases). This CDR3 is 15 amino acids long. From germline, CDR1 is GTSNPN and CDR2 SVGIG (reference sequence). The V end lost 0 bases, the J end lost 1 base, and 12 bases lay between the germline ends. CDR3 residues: CAWSVRDRRNTEAFF. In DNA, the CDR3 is TGTGCCTGGAGTGTTAGAGACAGGAGGAACACTGAAGCTTTCTTT.

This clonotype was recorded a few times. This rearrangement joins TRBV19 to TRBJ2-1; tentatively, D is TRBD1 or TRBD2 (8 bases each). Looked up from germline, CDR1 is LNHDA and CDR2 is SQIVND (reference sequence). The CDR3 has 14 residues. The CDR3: CATGGREVWNEQFF. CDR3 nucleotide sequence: TGTGCTACAGGGGGGCGGGAGGTATGGAATGAGCAGTTCTTC.

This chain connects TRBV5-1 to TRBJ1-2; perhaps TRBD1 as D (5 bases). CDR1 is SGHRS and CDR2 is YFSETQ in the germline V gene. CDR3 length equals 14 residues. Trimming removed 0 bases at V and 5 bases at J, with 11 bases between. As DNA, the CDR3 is TGCGCCAGCAGCTTGGGGACGGGGGGATATGGCTACACCTTC. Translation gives CASSLGTGGYGYTF.

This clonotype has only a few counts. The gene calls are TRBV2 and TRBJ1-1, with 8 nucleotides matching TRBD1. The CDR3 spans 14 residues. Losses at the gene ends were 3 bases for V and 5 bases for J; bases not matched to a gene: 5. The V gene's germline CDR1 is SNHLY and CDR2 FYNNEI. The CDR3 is CASSEGQEGTEAFF. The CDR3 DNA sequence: TGTGCCAGCAGTGAGGGACAGGAGGGGACTGAAGCTTTCTTT. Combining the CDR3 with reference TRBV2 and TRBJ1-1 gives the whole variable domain EPEVTQTPSHQVTQMGQEVILRCVPISNHLYFYWYRQILGQKVEFLVSFYNNEISEKSEIFDDQFSVERPDGSNFTLKIRSTKLEDSAMYFCASSEGQEGTEAFFGQGTRLTVV.

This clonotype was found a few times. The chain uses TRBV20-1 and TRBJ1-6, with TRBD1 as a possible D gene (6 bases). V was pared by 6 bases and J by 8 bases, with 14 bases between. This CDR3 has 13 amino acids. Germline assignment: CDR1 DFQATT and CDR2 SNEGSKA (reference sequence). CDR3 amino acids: CSARDMIDSPLHF. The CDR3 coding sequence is TGCAGTGCCCGGGACATGATCGATTCACCCCTCCACTTT.

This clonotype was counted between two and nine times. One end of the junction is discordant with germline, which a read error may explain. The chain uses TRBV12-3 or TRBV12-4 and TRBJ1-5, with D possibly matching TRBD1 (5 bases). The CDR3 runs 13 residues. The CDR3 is CASSHDRNRPQHF. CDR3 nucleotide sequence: TGTGCCAGCAGTCACGACAGAAATCGGCCCCAGCATTTT.

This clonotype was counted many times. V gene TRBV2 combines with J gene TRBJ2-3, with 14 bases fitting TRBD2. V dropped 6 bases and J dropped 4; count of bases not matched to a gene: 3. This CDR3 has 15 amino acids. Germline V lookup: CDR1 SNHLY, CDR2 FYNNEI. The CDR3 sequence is CASSGTSGSADTQYF. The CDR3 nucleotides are TGTGCCAGCAGCGGGACTAGCGGGAGTGCAGATACGCAGTATTTT.

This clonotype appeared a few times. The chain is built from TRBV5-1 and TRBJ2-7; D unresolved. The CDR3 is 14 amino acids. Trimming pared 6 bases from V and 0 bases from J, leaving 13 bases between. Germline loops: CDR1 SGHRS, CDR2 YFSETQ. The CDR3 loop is CASTTGPSSYEQYF. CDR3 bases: TGCGCCAGCACCACCGGCCCTAGCTCCTACGAGCAGTACTTC. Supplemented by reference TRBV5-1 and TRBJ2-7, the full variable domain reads KAGVTQTPRYLIKTRGQQVTLSCSPISGHRSVSWYQQTPGQGLQFLFEYFSETQRNKGNFPGRFSGRQFSNSRSEMNVSTLELGDSALYLCASTTGPSSYEQYFGPGTRLTVT.

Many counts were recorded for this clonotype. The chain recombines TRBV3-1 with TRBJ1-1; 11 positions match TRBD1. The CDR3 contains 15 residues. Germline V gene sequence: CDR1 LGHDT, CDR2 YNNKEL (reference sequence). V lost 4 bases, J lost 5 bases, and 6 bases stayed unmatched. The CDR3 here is CASSRRTGGKTEAFF. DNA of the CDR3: TGTGCCAGCAGCCGTAGGACAGGGGGCAAAACTGAAGCTTTCTTT.

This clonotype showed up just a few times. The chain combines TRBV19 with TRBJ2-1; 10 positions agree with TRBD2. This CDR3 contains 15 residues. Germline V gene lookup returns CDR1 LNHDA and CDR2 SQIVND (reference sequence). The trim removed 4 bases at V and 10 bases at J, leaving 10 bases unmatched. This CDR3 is CASSSVVAGGHEQFF. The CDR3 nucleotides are TGTGCCAGTAGTAGTGTGGTAGCGGGAGGTCACGAGCAGTTCTTC.

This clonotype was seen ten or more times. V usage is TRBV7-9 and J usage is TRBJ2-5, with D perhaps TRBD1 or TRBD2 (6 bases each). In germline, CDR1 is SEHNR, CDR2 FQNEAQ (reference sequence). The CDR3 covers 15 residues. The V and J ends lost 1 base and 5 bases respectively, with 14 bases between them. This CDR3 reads CASSLVQGGVETQYF. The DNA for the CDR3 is TGTGCCAGCAGCTTAGTACAGGGAGGAGTGGAGACCCAGTACTTC.

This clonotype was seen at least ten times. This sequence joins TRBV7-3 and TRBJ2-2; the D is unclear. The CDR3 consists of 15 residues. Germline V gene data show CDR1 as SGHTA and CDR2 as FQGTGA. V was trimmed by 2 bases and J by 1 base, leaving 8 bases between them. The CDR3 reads CASSLSARNTGELFF. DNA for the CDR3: TGTGCCAGCAGCTTATCAGCTCGGAACACCGGGGAGCTGTTTTTT.

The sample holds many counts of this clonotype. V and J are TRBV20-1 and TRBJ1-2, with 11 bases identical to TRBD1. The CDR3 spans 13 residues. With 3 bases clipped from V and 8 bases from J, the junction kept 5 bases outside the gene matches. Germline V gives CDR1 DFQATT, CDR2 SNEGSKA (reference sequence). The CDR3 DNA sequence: TGCAGTGCTAGCCTCGGGACAGGGGGAGGCTACACCTTC. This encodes CSASLGTGGGYTF.

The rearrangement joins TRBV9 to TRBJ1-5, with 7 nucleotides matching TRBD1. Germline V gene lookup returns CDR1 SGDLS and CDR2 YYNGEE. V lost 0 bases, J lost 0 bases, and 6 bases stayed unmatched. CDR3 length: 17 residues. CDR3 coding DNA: TGTGCCAGCAGCGTAGGGGACAGCTGGGATAGCAATCAGCCCCAGCATTTT. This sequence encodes CASSVGDSWDSNQPQHF.

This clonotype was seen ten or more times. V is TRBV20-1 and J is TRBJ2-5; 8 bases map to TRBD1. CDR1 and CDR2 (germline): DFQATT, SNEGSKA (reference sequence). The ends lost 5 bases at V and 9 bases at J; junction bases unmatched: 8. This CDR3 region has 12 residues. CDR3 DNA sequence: TGCAGTGCTTCACAGGGGGTGAAGGCCCAGTACTTC. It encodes CSASQGVKAQYF.

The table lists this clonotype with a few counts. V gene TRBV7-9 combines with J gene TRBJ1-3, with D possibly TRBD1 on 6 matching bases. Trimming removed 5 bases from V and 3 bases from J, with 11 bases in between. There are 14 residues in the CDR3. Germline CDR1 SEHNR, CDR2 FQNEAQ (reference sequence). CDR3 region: CASSIGGGGNTIYF. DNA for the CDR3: TGTGCCAGCAGCATAGGGGGTGGTGGAAACACCATATATTTT.

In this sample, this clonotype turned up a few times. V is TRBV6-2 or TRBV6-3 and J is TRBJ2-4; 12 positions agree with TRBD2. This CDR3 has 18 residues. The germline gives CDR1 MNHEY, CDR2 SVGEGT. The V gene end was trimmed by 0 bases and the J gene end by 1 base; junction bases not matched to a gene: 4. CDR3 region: CASSYSTSGGWAKNIQYF. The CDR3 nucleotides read TGTGCCAGCAGTTACTCGACTAGCGGGGGTTGGGCCAAAAACATTCAGTACTTC.

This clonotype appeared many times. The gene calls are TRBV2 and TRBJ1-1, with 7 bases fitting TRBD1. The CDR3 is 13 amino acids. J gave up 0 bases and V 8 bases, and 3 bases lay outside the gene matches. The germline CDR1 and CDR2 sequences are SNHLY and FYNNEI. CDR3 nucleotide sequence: TGTGCCAGCTCCGGGACAGTGAACACTGAAGCTTTCTTT. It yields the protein CASSGTVNTEAFF.

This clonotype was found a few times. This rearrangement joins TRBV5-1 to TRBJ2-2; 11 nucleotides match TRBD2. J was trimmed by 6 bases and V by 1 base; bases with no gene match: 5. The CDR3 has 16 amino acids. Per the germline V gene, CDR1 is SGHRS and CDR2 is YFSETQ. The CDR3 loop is CASSLMTSGNSGELFF. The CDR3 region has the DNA TGCGCCAGCAGCTTGATGACTAGCGGGAATTCCGGGGAGCTGTTTTTT.